Here is one T cell receptor (beta chain) with its context. Its antigen is currently unknown. This record belongs to a study of cytomegalovirus exposure and HLA in healthy donors. Study-wide results and limits: Investigators reported 150 to 200 TCR beta chains as tied to cytomegalovirus. Reported findings show TCR beta sequences accurately forecast HLA-A and HLA-B alleles in most subjects. Most TCR sequences showed up rarely, but some public TCRs showed up in many donors. Follow-up analysis later connected one missense variant in DCLRE1C with trimming of TCR beta V- and J-genes.

Researchers ran the PCR with 60 Vbeta and 13 Jbeta primers. Repertoires were generated with immunoSEQ multiplex PCR, while TCRdb's copy carries only in-frame clones and drops some. The profile covers some 79,000 clones, with 78% appearing a single time and 5.5% to 7% taken by the ten largest. The CDR3 is 11 amino acids. Germline V lookup: CDR1 LNHDA, CDR2 SQIVND (reference sequence). The receptor comes from a male donor in good health and CMV-seropositive. Sequencing was performed on PBMCs. The rearrangement uses TRBV19 and TRBJ2-7; 7 bases line up with TRBD1. CDR3 DNA: TGTGCAACCGGGACAGACTACGAGCAGTACTTC. It encodes CATGTDYEQYF.